A selection of T cell receptor beta chains follows, all from one sample in a study of blood T cell repertoires in COVID-19. Data came from immunoSEQ multiplex PCR; TCRdb stores just in-frame clones and leaves some out. The data contain about 160,000 clones, under 85% of them singletons. The sequenced sample was peripheral blood. These receptors all stem from a man between 65 and 85 years old with acute or convalescent COVID-19. CDR3s include the opening cysteine and the closing phenylalanine or tryptophan. D genes are given only for firm matches. Only some rows state a clone size, as once, few, many or a class for expanded clones.

abundance: .
v_gene: TRBV3-1/TRBV3-2
j_gene: TRBJ1-2
d_gene: .
CDR3nt: TGTGCCAGCAGCAAAAGCCTTTCAGAGGGTCTCTACTATGGCTACACCTTC
CDR3aa: CASSKSLSEGLYYGYTF

abundance: medium-sized
v_gene: TRBV27
j_gene: TRBJ2-5
d_gene: TRBD2
CDR3nt: TGTGCCAGCAGCCCCACTAGCGGCCCGTACCAAGAGACCCAGTACTTC
CDR3aa: CASSPTSGPYQETQYF

abundance: .
v_gene: TRBV2
j_gene: TRBJ1-2
d_gene: TRBD1
CDR3nt: TGTGCCAGCAGACCCCTCCGACAGGGGTCCTATGGCTACACCTTC
CDR3aa: CASRPLRQGSYGYTF

abundance: .
v_gene: TRBV5-1
j_gene: TRBJ2-5
d_gene: TRBD2
CDR3nt: TGCGCCAGCAGCCAAGGACTAGCGGGGGGCCAAGAGACCCAGTACTTC
CDR3aa: CASSQGLAGGQETQYF

abundance: .
v_gene: TRBV5-8
j_gene: TRBJ2-1
d_gene: .
CDR3nt: TGTGCCAGCAGCTTCAACAGGGAAAGTGAGCAGTTCTTC
CDR3aa: CASSFNRESEQFF

abundance: few
v_gene: TRBV6-5
j_gene: TRBJ2-3
d_gene: .
CDR3nt: TGTGCCAGCAGCTCCCGGGGGACTAGCACAGATACGCAGTATTTT
CDR3aa: CASSSRGTSTDTQYF

abundance: .
v_gene: TRBV5-4
j_gene: TRBJ1-5
d_gene: .
CDR3nt: TGTGCCAGCAGCTTTCCGGGGCAGCCCCAGCATTTT
CDR3aa: CASSFPGQPQHF

abundance: .
v_gene: TRBV20-1
j_gene: TRBJ1-1
d_gene: .
CDR3nt: TGCAGTGCTAGAGAATCGGGGGGGGCTTTCTTT
CDR3aa: CSARESGGAFF

abundance: .
v_gene: TRBV14
j_gene: TRBJ1-1
d_gene: .
CDR3nt: TGTGCCAGCAGCCAAGCCGGTCCGGTGACTGAAGCTTTCTTT
CDR3aa: CASSQAGPVTEAFF

abundance: few
v_gene: TRBV11-1
j_gene: TRBJ1-6
d_gene: .
CDR3nt: TGTGCCAGCAGCTTAAGAGGGAACAATTCACCCCTCCACTTT
CDR3aa: CASSLRGNNSPLHF

abundance: .
v_gene: TRBV6-5
j_gene: TRBJ1-6
d_gene: .
CDR3nt: TGTGCCAGCAGGACAGCGAGACCAAATTCACCCCTCCACTTT
CDR3aa: CASRTARPNSPLHF

abundance: .
v_gene: TRBV15
j_gene: TRBJ1-2
d_gene: TRBD1
CDR3nt: TGTGCCACCAGCAGAGTGGGGACAGGAAACTATGGCTACACCTTC
CDR3aa: CATSRVGTGNYGYTF

abundance: .
v_gene: TRBV6-1
j_gene: TRBJ1-1
d_gene: TRBD1
CDR3nt: TGTGCCAGCAGTGAATTAGTGCCGGGACAGGGGATAAACACTGAAGCTTTCTTT
CDR3aa: CASSELVPGQGINTEAFF

abundance: .
v_gene: TRBV15
j_gene: TRBJ1-2
d_gene: .
CDR3nt: TGTGCCACCAGCAGAGAACAGGGCGGTAACTATGGCTACACCTTC
CDR3aa: CATSREQGGNYGYTF

abundance: .
v_gene: TRBV3-1/TRBV3-2
j_gene: TRBJ1-4
d_gene: .
CDR3nt: TGTGCCAGCAGCCAAGCCGCCGGGGGGACTGAAAAACTGTTTTTT
CDR3aa: CASSQAAGGTEKLFF

abundance: .
v_gene: TRBV12-3/TRBV12-4
j_gene: TRBJ2-3
d_gene: .
CDR3nt: TGTGCCAGCAGCCTCCTCGATACGCAGTATTTT
CDR3aa: CASSLLDTQYF

abundance: .
v_gene: TRBV5-1
j_gene: TRBJ1-2
d_gene: .
CDR3nt: TGCGCCAGCAGCCGGGCGGGAGGGAGCGACTATGGCTACACCTTC
CDR3aa: CASSRAGGSDYGYTF